This TCR beta chain was sequenced for a study of T cells after yellow fever vaccination. Whole-study context: It was SMART-Seq v4 Ultra Low Input that prepared the fractions with low cell numbers.

Trimming stripped 8 bases from V and 5 bases from J, with 14 bases between. In germline, CDR1 is MNHEY, CDR2 SMNVEV (reference sequence). The CDR3 runs to 13 residues. Template switching by 5'RACE produced TCR cDNA, adding a universal primer site and UMIs. One entry per CDR3 protein results from TCRdb running MiXCR on the 5' RACE reads. The data hold 150,000 to 200,000 distinct CDR3 sequences, with around 9% observed a single time. Details on this clonotype: Antigen: not known.

Study-wide results and caveats: CD4 and CD8 compartments shared a small share of clonotypes, likely from convergent recombination. FACS-sorted repertoires might harbor abundant contaminating clonotypes from the bulk population.

This clonotype was sampled from a man aged 18 to 29 who received the YFV17D yellow fever vaccine. This sequence joins TRBV27 and TRBJ2-3, with D perhaps matching TRBD1 (6 bases). The sequenced sample was CD8+ T cells sorted from PBMCs, obtained 45 days after the yellow fever booster vaccination. This chain's CDR3 is CASQGTSGDTQYF. CDR3 in DNA: TGTGCCAGCCAGGGGACCAGTGGAGATACGCAGTATTTT.